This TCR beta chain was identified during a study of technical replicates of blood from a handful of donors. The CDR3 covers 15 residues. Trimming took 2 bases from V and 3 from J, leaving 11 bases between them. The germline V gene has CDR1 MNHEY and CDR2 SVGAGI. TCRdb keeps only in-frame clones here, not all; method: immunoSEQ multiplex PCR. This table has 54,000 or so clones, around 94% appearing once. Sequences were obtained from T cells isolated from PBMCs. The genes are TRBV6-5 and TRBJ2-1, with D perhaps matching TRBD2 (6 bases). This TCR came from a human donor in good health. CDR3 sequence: CASSYMVAVYNEQFF. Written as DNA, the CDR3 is TGTGCCAGCAGTTACATGGTAGCGGTCTACAATGAGCAGTTCTTC.